The T cell receptor beta chain described here comes from a study of blood T cell repertoires in COVID-19. Whole-study context: Collection of acute and convalescent COVID-19 samples took place in the United States, Italy and Spain.

Here immunoSEQ multiplex PCR was the method, and the copy in TCRdb shows in-frame clones only, minus some. This table holds 490,000 or so clones, about 88% found once. The TCR comes from a woman in her fifties or sixties who had recovered from COVID-19. The sample was PBMCs or T cells enriched from blood (not recorded which).

CDR3 region: CSASTQGNSGYTF. The CDR3, as DNA: TGCAGTGCTAGTACACAGGGTAATAGTGGCTACACCTTC. The chain combines TRBV20-1 with TRBJ1-2, with a tentative D call TRBD1 (6 bases). Between the trimmed V and J ends, which lost 3 bases and 7 bases, there was a span of 15 bases. Germline assignment: CDR1 DFQATT and CDR2 SNEGSKA (reference sequence). This CDR3 comprises 13 residues.